The entry below describes one T cell receptor beta chain. Sequencing used immunoSEQ multiplex PCR; TCRdb keeps in-frame clones, though not all of them. The sample comprises about 300,000 clones, roughly 86% of which are singletons, and roughly 1.9% rests with the top ten. The data were obtained in a study of blood T cell repertoires in COVID-19. The V and J ends lost 0 bases and 4 bases respectively, with 12 bases between them. The CDR3 is 15 amino acids. In germline, CDR1 is MGHRA, CDR2 YSYEKL. This clonotype was obtained from a woman aged 25 to 45 with COVID-19, enrolled during active disease. The genes are TRBV4-1 and TRBJ1-1; D may be TRBD1 (6 bases). Sequencing was done on a sample of peripheral blood. CDR3 DNA: TGCGCCAGCAGCCAAGATTGGGCAGGGGTCACTGAAGCTTTCTTT. Amino acids: CASSQDWAGVTEAFF.